The 24 T cell receptor beta chains presented below share a single source sample, sequenced in a study of cytomegalovirus exposure and HLA in healthy donors. Primers for the PCR totalled 60 Vbeta and 13 Jbeta. The assay was immunoSEQ multiplex PCR, and TCRdb's table has in-frame clones only and misses some. The sample holds over 100,000 clones, approximately 90% seen once. Material: PBMCs. These receptors came from a woman in her 30s in good health and CMV-seronegative.

The chain joins TRBV15 to TRBJ2-1; D ambiguous. The CDR3 contains 15 residues. The germline V and J ends were trimmed by 3 bases and 7 bases, with 16 bases remaining between them. The germline V gene has CDR1 LNHNV and CDR2 YYDKDF (reference sequence). The CDR3 DNA reads as TGTGCCACCAGCAGGGAATTCGACTGGAAGAATGAGCAGTTCTTC. Residues: CATSREFDWKNEQFF.

CDR3 nucleotide sequence: TGTGCCAGCACCCCGGCGGGGGGTGCTAATACGCAGTATTTT. This encodes CASTPAGGANTQYF. The rearrangement links TRBV6-5 to TRBJ2-3, with TRBD2 matching over 8 bases. Unmatched junction bases numbered 10, after V lost 7 bases and J lost 7 bases. Germline V gene data show CDR1 as MNHEY and CDR2 as SVGAGI. The CDR3 is made up of 14 amino acids.

V usage is TRBV14 and J usage is TRBJ2-2; D unresolved. Trimming left V 1 base short and J 6 bases short, with 15 bases between. CDR1 SGHDN and CDR2 FVKESK come from the germline V gene. This CDR3 is 16 amino acids long. CDR3 nucleotides: TGTGCCAGCAGCCAAGTTCTAACGACTCCTCCCGGGGAGCTGTTTTTT. Amino acid sequence: CASSQVLTTPPGELFF.

This clone was detected only once. This chain links TRBV7-3 with TRBJ2-3, with D uncertain. Deletions cut 2 bases from V and 1 base from J, with 4 bases between. Germline-derived CDR1 and CDR2 are SGHTA and FQGTGA. This CDR3 contains 13 residues. The CDR3 DNA reads TGTGCCAGCAGCTTATTCGGCACAGATACGCAGTATTTT. Its translation: CASSLFGTDTQYF.

The rearrangement links TRBV2 to TRBJ1-3, with D possibly being TRBD1 (5 bases). CDR1 and CDR2 from the germline V gene are SNHLY and FYNNEI. Trimming took off 0 bases at V and 1 base at J, with 13 bases between the two ends. The CDR3 has 17 amino acids. The CDR3 protein is CASSEAFRGTSGNTIYF. The CDR3 coding sequence is TGTGCCAGCAGTGAAGCGTTCCGGGGGACTTCTGGAAACACCATATATTTT.

This clone was recorded only once. The chain links TRBV4-2 to TRBJ1-5; 8 nucleotides align to TRBD1. Germline CDR1 and CDR2: LGHNA and YNFKEQ. This CDR3 comprises 16 residues. V lost 0 bases and J lost 2; bases outside the gene matches: 3. The CDR3 nucleotides read TGTGCCAGCAGCCAAGAGTGGGGACAGGGCAATCAGCCCCAGCATTTT. The encoded protein is CASSQEWGQGNQPQHF.

The chain links TRBV27 to TRBJ1-2; D is uncertain. Trimming took 3 bases from V and 6 from J, leaving 11 bases between them. Germline CDR1 is MNHEY and CDR2 is SMNVEV (reference sequence). This CDR3 comprises 13 residues. CDR3 in amino acids: CASSFLGTNGYTF. CDR3 sequence (DNA): TGTGCCAGCAGTTTCCTTGGAACTAATGGCTACACCTTC.

The rearrangement joins TRBV2 to TRBJ2-5; D is possibly TRBD1 (5 bases). The germline CDR1 and CDR2 sequences are SNHLY and FYNNEI. This CDR3 has 14 residues. V was cut by 6 bases and J by 7 bases, with 18 bases left in between. The chain's CDR3 is CASSTNPTEWTQYF. As DNA, the CDR3 is TGTGCCAGCAGCACTAACCCGACAGAGTGGACCCAGTACTTC.

Here the CDR3 reads CASSSGQGSLGYTF. CDR3 bases: TGTGCCAGCAGCTCGGGACAGGGATCCTTGGGCTACACCTTC. The V call is TRBV7-2, the J call TRBJ1-2, with 9 bases identical to TRBD1. This CDR3 contains 14 residues. V trimming: 4 bases; J trimming: 8 bases; junction bases outside the gene matches: 8. From germline, CDR1 is SGHTA and CDR2 FQGNSA.

V and J are TRBV2 and TRBJ1-4, with TRBD1 matching over 10 bases. Germline CDR1 is SNHLY and CDR2 is FYNNEI. The CDR3 runs 15 residues. V was pared by 5 bases and J by 5 bases, with 5 bases of the junction left unmatched. This chain's CDR3 is CASSPRTGGNEKLFF. CDR3 nucleotide sequence: TGTGCCAGCAGTCCGCGGACAGGGGGGAATGAAAAACTGTTTTTT.

The rearrangement uses TRBV6-5 and TRBJ1-5; D is uncertain. The CDR3 loop spans 11 amino acids. Trimming stripped 6 bases from V and 3 bases from J, with 3 bases between. Germline lookup yields CDR1 MNHEY and CDR2 SVGAGI. The CDR3 reads CASSLNQPQHF. The CDR3 DNA is TGTGCCAGCAGCCTCAATCAGCCCCAGCATTTT.

The rearrangement uses TRBV4-3 and TRBJ2-1; possible D gene TRBD2, 5 bases. The ends were cut back, 4 bases at V and 5 bases at J, with 15 bases in the middle. The CDR3 runs 15 residues. CDR1 and CDR2 from the germline V gene are LGHNA and YSLEER. The chain's CDR3 is CASSLAPGRDNEQFF. In DNA, the CDR3 is TGCGCCAGCAGCCTGGCCCCGGGGAGAGACAATGAGCAGTTCTTC.

This chain uses TRBV4-3 with TRBJ2-1; a weak D match, TRBD2 (6 bases). V lost 0 bases to trimming and J lost 10 bases, with 16 bases between them. The CDR3 loop spans 15 amino acids. Germline V lookup: CDR1 LGHNA, CDR2 YSLEER. The CDR3 loop reads CASSQDWGVGREQFF. The CDR3 bases are TGCGCCAGCAGCCAAGATTGGGGGGTGGGGCGCGAGCAGTTCTTC.

The V and J genes are TRBV29-1 and TRBJ2-5, with TRBD1 identical over 7 bases. V was pared by 5 bases and J by 4 bases, with 4 bases of the junction left unmatched. CDR1 SQVTM and CDR2 ANQGSEA come from the germline V gene. CDR3 length: 12 residues. CDR3 nucleotide sequence: TGCAGCGTTTGTGACAGGGCAGAGACCCAGTACTTC. It codes for CSVCDRAETQYF.

CDR3 DNA: TGTGCCTGGAGTGTGCCCGGGACAGGGACTTGGGCCCAGCATTTT. Its translation is CAWSVPGTGTWAQHF. V is TRBV30 and J is TRBJ1-5; 9 nucleotides line up with TRBD1. The V segment lost 0 bases and the J segment 11 bases; nucleotides outside the gene matches: 11. The CDR3 has 15 residues. Germline CDR1 reads GTSNPN; CDR2 reads SVGIG (reference sequence).

This clone was seen a single time. The rearrangement links TRBV6-4 to TRBJ2-2; 11 bases agree with TRBD1. Germline V lookup: CDR1 MRHNA, CDR2 SNTAGT. V shed 5 bases and J 5 bases; nucleotides not matched to a gene: 7. CDR3 length: 16 amino acids. The CDR3 sequence: CASSPGTGGNTGELFF. In DNA, the CDR3 is TGTGCCAGCAGTCCCGGGACAGGGGGGAATACCGGGGAGCTGTTTTTT.

This clone was recorded once. This chain uses TRBV4-1 with TRBJ1-1, with D uncertain. The CDR3 covers 15 residues. The germline CDR1 and CDR2 sequences are MGHRA and YSYEKL. The V gene lost 1 base and the J gene lost 5 bases, with 14 bases spanning the gap. In DNA, the CDR3 is TGCGCCAGCAGCCAAGCCCCAGGTGGGTGGACTGAAGCTTTCTTT. This sequence encodes CASSQAPGGWTEAFF.

In this sample, this clone turned up a few times. This chain connects TRBV11-2 to TRBJ1-5; D possibly corresponds to TRBD1 (6 bases). This CDR3 contains 15 residues. CDR1 and CDR2 from the germline V gene are SGHAT and FQNNGV. Trimming took 3 bases from V and 3 from J, leaving 12 bases between them. The CDR3 spells CASSFNRDDNQPQHF. The DNA of the CDR3 is TGTGCCAGCAGCTTTAACAGGGATGACAATCAGCCCCAGCATTTT.

The chain couples TRBV28 to TRBJ2-7; D may be TRBD1 (5 bases). The CDR3 spans 13 residues. In germline, CDR1 is MDHEN, CDR2 SYDVKM. The V gene lost 6 bases and the J gene lost 1 base, with 10 bases spanning the gap. CDR3 DNA: TGTGCCAGCAGCAATACAGGTTCCTACGAGCAGTACTTC. This translates into CASSNTGSYEQYF.

This chain uses TRBV15 with TRBJ1-4; 7 nucleotides agree with TRBD1. Trimming removed 3 bases from V and 7 bases from J; junction bases left unmatched: 14. Per germline, CDR1 LNHNV and CDR2 YYDKDF (reference sequence). CDR3 length: 17 amino acids. The CDR3 DNA sequence: TGTGCCACCAGCAGGACAGGGTTTTCGGGCGTTTCTGAAAAACTGTTTTTT. Encoded protein: CATSRTGFSGVSEKLFF.

J is TRBJ2-3 and V is TRBV9, with 10 bases identical to TRBD2. The CDR3 is 20 residues long. V shed 0 bases and J 3 bases; nucleotides not matched to a gene: 16. The germline CDR1 and CDR2 sequences are SGDLS and YYNGEE. The CDR3 bases are TGTGCCAGCAGCGTAGGATCTAGCGGGAGAAGGGGCAAAAGGACAGATACGCAGTATTTT. It yields the protein CASSVGSSGRRGKRTDTQYF.

V gene TRBV4-3 combines with J gene TRBJ1-2; 8 bases are shared with TRBD1. The CDR3 is 16 residues long. Germline-derived CDR1 and CDR2 are LGHNA and YSLEER. Germline trimming cut 0 bases from V and 8 bases from J; bases unmatched to any gene: 11. CDR3 in amino acids: CASSQDYQGARGGYTF. CDR3 nucleotides: TGCGCCAGCAGCCAAGATTATCAGGGGGCGAGAGGAGGCTACACCTTC.

The chain employs TRBV4-3 and TRBJ2-6; D is unresolved. The CDR3 runs to 14 residues. V lost 4 bases and J lost 0, with 4 bases in between. CDR1 LGHNA and CDR2 YSLEER come from the germline V gene. As DNA, the CDR3 is TGCGCCAGCAGCCGGAGCTCTGGGGCCAACGTCCTGACTTTC. Protein product: CASSRSSGANVLTF.

The chain uses TRBV5-1 and TRBJ2-5; a weak D match, TRBD1 (6 bases). The CDR3 runs to 15 residues. Trimming removed 4 bases from V and 5 bases from J, with 18 bases in between. Looked up from germline, CDR1 is SGHRS and CDR2 is YFSETQ. The CDR3 loop is CASSLTGHLRETQYF. CDR3 nucleotides: TGCGCCAGCAGCCTTACGGGACACCTAAGGGAGACCCAGTACTTC.